The entry below gives a single TCR beta chain sequence along with its context. The United States was where all participants with HIV were treated. This sample stems from a study of long-term antiretroviral therapy in people with HIV. Sequencing used immunoSEQ v3.0 at survey level. Using immunoSEQ multiplex PCR, the repertoire was profiled, and TCRdb retains in-frame clones only, with some absent. There are 25,000 to 35,000 clones in the sample; over 75% occur only once, and roughly 3.5% lies in the top ten. The source material was unsorted PBMCs, sampled 0.8 years before starting antiretroviral therapy. The sequence was collected from a man between 18 and 29 years old with HIV.

The CDR3 DNA follows: TGTGCCAGCAGCACCACCGGGTACGAGCAGTACTTC. This translates into CASSTTGYEQYF. The rearrangement joins TRBV7-2 to TRBJ2-7; D unresolved. The CDR3 is 12 amino acids. V was trimmed by 5 bases and J by 4 bases, leaving 9 bases between them. Germline CDR1 and CDR2: SGHTA and FQGNSA.